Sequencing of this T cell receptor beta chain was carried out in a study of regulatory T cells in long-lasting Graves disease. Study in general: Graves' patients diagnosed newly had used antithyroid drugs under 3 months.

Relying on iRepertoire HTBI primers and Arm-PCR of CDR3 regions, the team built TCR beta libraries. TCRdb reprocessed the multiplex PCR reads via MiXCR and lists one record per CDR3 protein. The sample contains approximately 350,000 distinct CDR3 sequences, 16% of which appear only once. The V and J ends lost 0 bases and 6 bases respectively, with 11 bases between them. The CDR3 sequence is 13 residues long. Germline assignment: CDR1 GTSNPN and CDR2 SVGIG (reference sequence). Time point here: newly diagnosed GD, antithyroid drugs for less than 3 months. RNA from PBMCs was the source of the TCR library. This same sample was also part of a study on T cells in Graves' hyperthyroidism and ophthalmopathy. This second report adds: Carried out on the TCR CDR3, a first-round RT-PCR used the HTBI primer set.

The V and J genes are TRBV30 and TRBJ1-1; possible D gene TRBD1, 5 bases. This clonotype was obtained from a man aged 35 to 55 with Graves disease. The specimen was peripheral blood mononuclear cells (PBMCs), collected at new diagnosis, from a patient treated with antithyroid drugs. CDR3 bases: TGTGCCTGGAGTGTAACCGGGGCCTCTGAAGCTTTCTTT. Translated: CAWSVTGASEAFF.